Described below is a single TCR beta chain sequence and its context. Its cognate antigen has yet to be identified. From the cysteine through the phenylalanine, the CDR3 covers 14 amino acids. A DNA sequence was not provided. Library method: 5' RACE. The input for every TCR library was roughly 3,200 ng of total RNA. For each sample, cDNA was synthesized in eight separate reactions using SMARTScribe reverse transcriptase. During cDNA synthesis, template switching was used to introduce unique molecular identifiers that contained a 6-nucleotide sample barcode. Amplification of TCRalpha and TCRbeta cDNA involved two nested PCRs of 16 and 9 cycles, and each PCR was followed by bead purification. Before amplification, the cDNA was both treated with uracil DNA-glycosylase and purified with the QIAquick PCR purification kit. The second PCR added Illumina TruSeq-compatible adapters along with sample-specific barcodes. TapeStation and Qubit were used to check library quality and concentration, and 4 to 6.5 ng of each library went into the pool. The pooled libraries were sequenced with 2 x 100 bp reads and custom sequencing primers on an Illumina HiSeq2500 single-index Rapid Run. On the study's bioinformatics: MiGEC version 1.2.6 was used for UMI-based consensus assembly to correct PCR and sequencing errors. MiXCR version 2.1.1 was used to carry out V(D)J alignment, clonotype assembly and CDR3 extraction. To normalise gene usage, clonotype sharing and MAIT/NKT TCR abundance, the analysis used the top 1000, 10 000 and 20 000 clonotypes per sample. Diversity was computed as the inverse Simpson index with the vegan R package after downsampling to 27 000 UMIs. Statistical testing used paired Mann-Whitney U tests on the discordant twin pairs and applied Benjamini-Hochberg correction for multiple testing. The reads underwent TCRdb reprocessing, giving one record for each CDR3 protein sequence and no DNA. The V and J calls come from TCRdb's annotation, not from the publication. The sample's records list just over 300,000 distinct CDR3 sequences. The ten largest account for 5.5% to 6.5% of the sample.

An approximately 2.5 ml peripheral blood sample was drawn into PAXgene tubes per donor and stored at -80°C. Without any T cell sorting, total RNA was extracted from whole blood using the PAXgene blood miRNA kit on an automated QIAcube. Peripheral blood from monozygotic twin pairs who were concordant or discordant for inflammatory bowel disease underwent deep TCRalpha and TCRbeta repertoire profiling using unique molecular barcoding. For every twin pair, smoking habits were documented, and each individual was categorised as a current, former or never smoker. The data stem from a study of monozygotic twins with inflammatory bowel disease (dated by TCRdb to between 2017 and 2020). With regard to the full study: A total of about 28 monozygotic twin pairs were included in the full study, comprising nine German pairs (four IBD-concordant, five IBD-discordant) and 19 IBD-discordant Danish pairs. The search for disease-associated traits relied mainly on comparing IBD patients with their genetically identical healthy co-twins within discordant pairs. Each individual had, on average, about 151 000 unique TCRalpha sequences and 181 000 unique TCRbeta sequences available for analysis.

The full study reports these points: No single strong signal or clonotype linked to IBD turned up in the results, so the idea that one exists was not supported. A decrease in TCRbeta repertoire diversity, as measured by inverse Simpson index, was observed in IBD patients compared with their healthy co-twins. No difference in repertoire similarity was observed between concordant and discordant twins, possibly owing to limited statistical power. Distinction between different T cell subtypes could not be achieved in the analysis. Fewer clonotypes were shared with other individuals by IBD patients than by healthy twins, most markedly in patients showing signs of disease activity. Background noise and inter-individual variability may have been introduced into the repertoires by the differing immunosuppressive treatments among patients.

In this chain, TRBV12-3 or TRBV12-4 is recombined with TRBJ2-1. Sample: blood. The receptor was isolated from a human donor with ulcerative colitis or Crohn's disease, or a healthy co-twin of an affected twin (not recorded which). The CDR3 region has the sequence CASSPSRRTNEQFF.